The TCR beta chain described here comes from a study of pediatric ulcerative colitis. General observations from the study: No controls had the two rectal clonotypes shared by ulcerative colitis patients.

With regard to this clone: Its cognate antigen is unknown.

From germline, CDR1 is LNHDA and CDR2 SQIVND (reference sequence). Trimming left V 6 bases short and J 6 bases short, with 18 bases between. CDR3 length: 15 amino acids. Sequencing was at survey level. Some clones are missing from TCRdb's copy, which holds only in-frame ones; the method was immunoSEQ multiplex PCR. The repertoire holds approximately 30,000 clones, with roughly 86% as singletons. The source material was blood. J is TRBJ1-5 and V is TRBV19, with D tentatively TRBD1 (5 bases). This TCR derives from a boy aged 10-17 years with severe ulcerative colitis. The CDR3 DNA follows: TGTGCCAGTAGCCCTGGGACGGGCAATACTCAGCCCCAGCATTTT. Its protein product is CASSPGTGNTQPQHF.